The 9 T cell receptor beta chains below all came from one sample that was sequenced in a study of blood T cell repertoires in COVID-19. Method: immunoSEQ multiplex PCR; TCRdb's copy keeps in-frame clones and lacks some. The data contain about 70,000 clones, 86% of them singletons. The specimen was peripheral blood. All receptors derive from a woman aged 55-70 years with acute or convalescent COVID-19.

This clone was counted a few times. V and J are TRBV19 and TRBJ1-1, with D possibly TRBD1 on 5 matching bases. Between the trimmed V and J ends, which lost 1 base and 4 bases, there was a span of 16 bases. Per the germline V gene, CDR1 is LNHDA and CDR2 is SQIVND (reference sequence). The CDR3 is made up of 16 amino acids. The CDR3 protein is CASSIGGGEHGTEAFF. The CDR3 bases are TGTGCCAGTAGTATAGGCGGAGGGGAACACGGCACTGAAGCTTTCTTT. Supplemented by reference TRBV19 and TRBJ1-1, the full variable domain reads DGGITQSPKYLFRKEGQNVTLSCEQNLNHDAMYWYRQDPGQGLRLIYYSQIVNDFQKGDIAEGYSVSREKKESFPLTVTSAQKNPTAFYLCASSIGGGEHGTEAFFGQGTRLTVV.

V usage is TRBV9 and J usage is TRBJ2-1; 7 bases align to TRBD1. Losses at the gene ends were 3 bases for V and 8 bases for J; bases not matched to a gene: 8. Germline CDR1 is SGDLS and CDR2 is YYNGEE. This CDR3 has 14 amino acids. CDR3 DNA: TGTGCCAGCAGCGCCAGACAGGGTTGGGATGAGCAGTTCTTC. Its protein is CASSARQGWDEQFF.

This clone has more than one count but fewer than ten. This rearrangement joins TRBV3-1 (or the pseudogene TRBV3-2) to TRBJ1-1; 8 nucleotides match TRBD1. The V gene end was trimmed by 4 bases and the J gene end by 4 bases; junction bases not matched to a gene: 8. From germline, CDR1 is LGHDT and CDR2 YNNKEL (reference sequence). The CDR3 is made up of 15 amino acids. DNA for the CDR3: TGTGCCAGCAGCCGATACCAGACAGGGGTCACTGAAGCTTTCTTT. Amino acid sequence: CASSRYQTGVTEAFF.

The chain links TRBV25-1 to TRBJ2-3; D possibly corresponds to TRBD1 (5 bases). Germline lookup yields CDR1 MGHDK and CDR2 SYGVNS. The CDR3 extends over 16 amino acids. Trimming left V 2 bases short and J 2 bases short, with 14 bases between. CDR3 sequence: CASSELRGAATDTQYF. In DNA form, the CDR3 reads TGTGCCAGCAGTGAACTTCGTGGGGCAGCCACAGATACGCAGTATTTT.

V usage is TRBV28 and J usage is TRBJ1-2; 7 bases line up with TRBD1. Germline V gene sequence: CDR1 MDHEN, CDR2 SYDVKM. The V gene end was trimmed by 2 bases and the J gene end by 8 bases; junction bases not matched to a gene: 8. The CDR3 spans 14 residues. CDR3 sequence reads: CASSLNRGIQGYTF. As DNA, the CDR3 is TGTGCCAGCAGTTTAAACAGGGGTATACAGGGCTACACCTTC.

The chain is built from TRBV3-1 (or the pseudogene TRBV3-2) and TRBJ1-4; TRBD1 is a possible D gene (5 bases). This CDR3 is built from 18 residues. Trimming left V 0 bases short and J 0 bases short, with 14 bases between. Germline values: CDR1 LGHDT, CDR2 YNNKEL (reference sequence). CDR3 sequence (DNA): TGTGCCAGCAGCCAAGACTTAAGGGGCCGGGCAACTAATGAAAAACTGTTTTTT. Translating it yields CASSQDLRGRATNEKLFF.

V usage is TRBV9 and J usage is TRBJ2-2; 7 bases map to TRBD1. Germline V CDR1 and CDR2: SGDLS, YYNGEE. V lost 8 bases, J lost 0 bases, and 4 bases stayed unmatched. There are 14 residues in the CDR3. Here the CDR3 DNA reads TGTGCCAGTAAGGACAGGACGAACACCGGGGAGCTGTTTTTT. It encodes CASKDRTNTGELFF.

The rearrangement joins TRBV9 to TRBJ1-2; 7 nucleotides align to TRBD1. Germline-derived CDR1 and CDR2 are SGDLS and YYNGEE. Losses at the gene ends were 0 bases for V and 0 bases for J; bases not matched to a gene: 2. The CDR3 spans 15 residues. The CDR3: CASSVGQGSNYGYTF. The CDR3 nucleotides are TGTGCCAGCAGCGTAGGACAGGGATCTAACTATGGCTACACCTTC.

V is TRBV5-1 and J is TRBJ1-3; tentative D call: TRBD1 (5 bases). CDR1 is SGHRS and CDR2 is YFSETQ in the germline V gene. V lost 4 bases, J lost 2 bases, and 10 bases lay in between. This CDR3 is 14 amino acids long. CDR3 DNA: TGCGCCAGCAGCATCTCAGGGACTGGAAACACCATATATTTT. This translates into CASSISGTGNTIYF.